Presented here are 4 T cell receptor beta chains from one specimen sequenced in a study of T cell changes during pregnancy in multiple sclerosis. Profiled with immunoSEQ multiplex PCR; TCRdb holds only in-frame clones, not every one. The sample records 52,000 or so clones, about 87% being singletons. The sequencing used CD4+ T cells from peripheral blood mononuclear cells, collected in the first trimester of pregnancy. The receptors originated from a female donor with multiple sclerosis, enrolled in a pregnancy study.

The CDR3 sequence: CASSVGAGGYTF. For the CDR3, the DNA is TGTGCCAGCAGTGTGGGAGCGGGGGGCTACACCTTC. The chain carries TRBV25-1 and TRBJ1-2; D call uncertain. This CDR3 comprises 12 residues. Germline V gives CDR1 MGHDK, CDR2 SYGVNS. V was shortened by 4 bases and J by 8 bases, with 11 bases between the two germline ends.

V is TRBV28 and J is TRBJ1-3, with D unclear. This CDR3 comprises 14 residues. Germline-derived CDR1 and CDR2 are MDHEN and SYDVKM. V was trimmed by 2 bases and J by 4 bases, leaving 9 bases between them. The CDR3 region is CASSLTGFGNTIYF. CDR3 DNA: TGTGCCAGCAGTTTAACCGGGTTCGGAAACACCATATATTTT.

This chain connects TRBV5-1 to TRBJ2-1, with 9 bases aligning to TRBD1. The CDR3 has 14 residues. Unmatched junction bases numbered 3, after V lost 0 bases and J lost 8 bases. Germline CDR1 SGHRS, CDR2 YFSETQ. The CDR3: CASSLGQGVYEQFF. Here the CDR3 DNA reads TGCGCCAGCAGCTTGGGACAGGGGGTATATGAGCAGTTCTTC.

The rearrangement uses TRBV1 and TRBJ2-1; TRBD1, the D gene given by the table, was not confirmed from the DNA. TRBV1 is noted as a pseudogene. The CDR3 totals 15 residues. The CDR3 is CTSSQVRTGSYEQFF. CDR3 coding DNA: TGCACCAGCAGCCAAGTTAGGACAGGGTCGTATGAGCAGTTCTTC.